These 2 T cell receptor beta chains were all obtained from the same sample, sequenced in a study of CD8 T cells in ankylosing spondylitis. Overall study results and limits: About 8 highly homologous variants made up a TCR beta motif that seemed to typify ankylosing spondylitis blood.

Their antigens remain unidentified. MiXCR, run by TCRdb on the 5' RACE reads, gives a single entry per CDR3 protein. Among fewer than 550,000 distinct CDR3 sequences, roughly 5.2% were seen once, and the ten largest hold 3% to 4.5%. The sample consisted of blood, either unsorted or a sorted T cell fraction (not recorded which). Receptors were obtained from a male donor with ankylosing spondylitis.

The sample holds many counts of this clonotype. V and J are TRBV6-5 and TRBJ2-1; 8 bases map to TRBD1. V gave up 3 bases and J gave up 0 bases; unmatched junction bases: 1. The germline gives CDR1 MNHEY, CDR2 SVGAGI. The CDR3 is made up of 15 amino acids. CDR3 nucleotide sequence: TGTGCCAGCAGTTATCAGGGGGCCTCCTACAATGAGCAGTTCTTC. Translation: CASSYQGASYNEQFF.

This clonotype was seen ten or more times. The chain carries TRBV12-3 or TRBV12-4 and TRBJ1-5; D is possibly TRBD1 (6 bases). V was shortened by 3 bases and J by 4 bases, with 13 bases between the two germline ends. CDR3 size: 15 residues. The DNA for the CDR3 is TGTGCCAGCAGTTTCGTAGGGGGTGGGAATCAGCCCCAGCATTTT. This translates into CASSFVGGGNQPQHF.